This is a list of T cell receptor beta chains from one sample in a study of CD8 T cells in ankylosing spondylitis. MiXCR, applied by TCRdb to the 5' RACE reads, yields one record per CDR3 protein. The repertoire holds around 770,000 distinct CDR3 sequences, with over 15% as singletons. The sequencing input was blood, either unsorted or a sorted T cell fraction (not recorded which). The receptors come from a male donor with ankylosing spondylitis. The CDR3 runs from the conserved cysteine through the conserved F or W. Each record gives: V gene, CDR3 protein.

V gene: TRBV12-3/TRBV12-4
CDR3 protein: CASRQGQNNNYGYTF

V gene: TRBV20-1
CDR3 protein: CSASPSAPKDYGYTF

V gene: TRBV6-5
CDR3 protein: CASSNLFSYNEQFF

V gene: TRBV29-1
CDR3 protein: CSVGGLAEQFF

V gene: TRBV12-3/TRBV12-4
CDR3 protein: CASRGGVRAEQFF

V gene: TRBV20-1
CDR3 protein: CSARPGLAATISGANVLTF

V gene: TRBV6-2/TRBV6-3
CDR3 protein: CASSYGPETQYF

V gene: TRBV3-1
CDR3 protein: CASSQVATYGYTF

V gene: TRBV12-3/TRBV12-4
CDR3 protein: CASSLVGGLVDTQYF

V gene: TRBV3-1
CDR3 protein: CASSQQGVNTEAFF

V gene: TRBV7-2
CDR3 protein: CASSTRAQDGQYF

V gene: TRBV12-3/TRBV12-4
CDR3 protein: CASMGDEQFF

V gene: TRBV4-2
CDR3 protein: CASGETGIGKLFF

V gene: TRBV5-1
CDR3 protein: CASSLLGHGFSGNTIYF

V gene: TRBV11-3
CDR3 protein: CASSLYEETQYF

V gene: TRBV5-4
CDR3 protein: CASSLVFSTDTQYF

V gene: TRBV5-1
CDR3 protein: CASSLGQALMNTEAFF

V gene: TRBV30
CDR3 protein: CAWQGRDTQYF

V gene: TRBV10-2
CDR3 protein: CASTQAQEQYF

V gene: TRBV7-9
CDR3 protein: CASSTPGSSYEQYF

V gene: TRBV7-9
CDR3 protein: CASTLRGGPSNTGELFF

V gene: TRBV18
CDR3 protein: CASSPTGRGEQYF

V gene: TRBV12-3/TRBV12-4
CDR3 protein: CASSSLGGYTEAFF

V gene: TRBV20-1
CDR3 protein: CSARGPGTSGRTVSSYEQYF

V gene: TRBV5-1
CDR3 protein: CASSLKWTDTQYF

V gene: TRBV12-3/TRBV12-4
CDR3 protein: CASSPWGAQDYNEQFF

V gene: TRBV7-9
CDR3 protein: CASSSFWAATNEKLFF

V gene: TRBV28
CDR3 protein: CASGDRGRGELFF

V gene: TRBV6-1
CDR3 protein: CASSLARPEAFF

V gene: TRBV6-5
CDR3 protein: CASSHGEDTQYF

V gene: TRBV5-1
CDR3 protein: CASSEGRLQETQYF

V gene: TRBV29-1
CDR3 protein: CSVDVDTLMNTEAFF

V gene: TRBV5-1
CDR3 protein: CASSWAPGGTNEKLFF

V gene: TRBV7-3
CDR3 protein: CASSLLISGEQYF

V gene: TRBV6-5
CDR3 protein: CASSPGFTEAFF

V gene: TRBV20-1
CDR3 protein: CSAERSHEQYF

V gene: TRBV2
CDR3 protein: CASRVTNSPLHF

V gene: TRBV7-9
CDR3 protein: CASSFGELPGNTIYF

V gene: TRBV27
CDR3 protein: CASSPLGGGRYEQYF

V gene: TRBV4-1
CDR3 protein: CASSQEASGAYNEQFF

V gene: TRBV30
CDR3 protein: CAWSRTEAGELFF

V gene: TRBV29-1
CDR3 protein: CSVHRGYEQYF

V gene: TRBV29-1
CDR3 protein: CSVEGLANHFTDTQYF

V gene: TRBV9
CDR3 protein: CASSDGGSLVETQYF

V gene: TRBV20-1
CDR3 protein: CSARAWKVPSYEQYF